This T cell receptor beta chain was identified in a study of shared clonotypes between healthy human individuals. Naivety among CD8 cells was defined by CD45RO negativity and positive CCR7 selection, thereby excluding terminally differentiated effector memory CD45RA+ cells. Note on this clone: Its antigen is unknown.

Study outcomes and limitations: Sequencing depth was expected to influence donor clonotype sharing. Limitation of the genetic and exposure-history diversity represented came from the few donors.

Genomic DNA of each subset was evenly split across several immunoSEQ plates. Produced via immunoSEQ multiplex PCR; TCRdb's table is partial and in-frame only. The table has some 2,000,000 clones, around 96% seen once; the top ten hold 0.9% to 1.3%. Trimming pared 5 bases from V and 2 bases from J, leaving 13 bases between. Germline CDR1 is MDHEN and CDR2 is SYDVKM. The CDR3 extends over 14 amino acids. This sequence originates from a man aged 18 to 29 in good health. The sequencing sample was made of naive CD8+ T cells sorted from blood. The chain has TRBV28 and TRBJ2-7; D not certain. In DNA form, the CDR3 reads TGTGCCAGCAGTCCCTGGACCGGAGCCTACGAGCAGTACTTC. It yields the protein CASSPWTGAYEQYF.